The entry below describes one T cell receptor beta chain. Germline V gene lookup returns CDR1 MNHEY and CDR2 SVGAGI. The CDR3 has 14 residues. Trimming removed 3 bases at V and 4 bases at J, with 9 bases between. CD45RO-negative, CCR7-selected cells formed the naive CD8 fraction, which excluded terminally differentiated effector memory CD45RA+ cells. The record originates from a study of shared clonotypes between healthy human individuals. This table comes from immunoSEQ multiplex PCR, and its TCRdb copy is limited to in-frame clones, with some not included. The top ten hold about 1.1% of the sample, which has millions of clones, about 95% seen once.

The sequencing input was naive CD8+ T cells sorted from blood. This chain connects TRBV6-5 to TRBJ1-4, with D unclear. The sequence came from a man between 18 and 35 years old in good health. The CDR3 reads CASSYSQLNEKLFF. CDR3 nucleotides: TGTGCCAGCAGTTATTCCCAACTTAATGAAAAACTGTTTTTT.